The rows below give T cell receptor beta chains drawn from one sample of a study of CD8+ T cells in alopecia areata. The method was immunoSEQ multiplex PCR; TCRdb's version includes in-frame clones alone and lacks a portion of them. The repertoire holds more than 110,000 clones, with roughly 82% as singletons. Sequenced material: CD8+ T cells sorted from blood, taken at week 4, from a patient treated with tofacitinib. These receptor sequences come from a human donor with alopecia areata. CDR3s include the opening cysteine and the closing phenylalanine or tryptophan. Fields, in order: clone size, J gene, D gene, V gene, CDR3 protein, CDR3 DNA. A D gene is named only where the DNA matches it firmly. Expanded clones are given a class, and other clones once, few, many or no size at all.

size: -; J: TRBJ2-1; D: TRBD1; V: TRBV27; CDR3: CASRGTGYNEQFF; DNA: TGTGCCAGCAGGGGGACAGGGTACAATGAGCAGTTCTTC
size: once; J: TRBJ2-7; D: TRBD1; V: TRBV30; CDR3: CAWSAGQGANEQYF; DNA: TGTGCCTGGAGTGCGGGACAGGGGGCGAACGAGCAGTACTTC
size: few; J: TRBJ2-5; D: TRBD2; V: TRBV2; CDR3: CASRKGRLAGDQETQYF; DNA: TGTGCCAGCAGAAAAGGGAGACTAGCGGGGGACCAAGAGACCCAGTACTTC
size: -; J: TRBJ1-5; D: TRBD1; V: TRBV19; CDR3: CASSLPGGLPNQPQHF; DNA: TGTGCCAGTAGCCTACCAGGGGGCCTACCCAATCAGCCCCAGCATTTT
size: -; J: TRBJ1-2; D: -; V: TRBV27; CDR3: CASSAGQTLYGYTF; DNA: TGTGCCAGCAGCGCCGGACAGACACTCTATGGCTACACCTTC
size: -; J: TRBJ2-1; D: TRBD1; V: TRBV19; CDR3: CASTPGGAFNEQFF; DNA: TGTGCCAGTACCCCAGGGGGCGCGTTCAATGAGCAGTTCTTC
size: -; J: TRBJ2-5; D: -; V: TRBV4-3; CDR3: CASSPGGGDQETQYF; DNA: TGCGCCAGCAGCCCCGGAGGGGGGGACCAAGAGACCCAGTACTTC
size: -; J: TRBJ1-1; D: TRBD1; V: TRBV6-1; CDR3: CASSDNQGVGTGRIAEAFF; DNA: TGTGCCAGCAGTGACAATCAGGGTGTTGGGACAGGGAGAATCGCTGAAGCTTTCTTT
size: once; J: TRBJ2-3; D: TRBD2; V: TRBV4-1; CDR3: CASSQEGLAGIYTQYF; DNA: TGCGCCAGCAGCCAAGAAGGGCTAGCGGGGATTTATACGCAGTATTTT
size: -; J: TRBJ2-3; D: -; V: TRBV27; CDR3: CASSLGLTDTQYF; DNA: TGTGCCAGCAGTCTGGGACTGACAGATACGCAGTATTTT
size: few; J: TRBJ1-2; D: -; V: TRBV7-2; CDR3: CASSPMTGVDYGYTF; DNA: TGTGCCAGCAGCCCCATGACGGGGGTTGACTATGGCTACACCTTC
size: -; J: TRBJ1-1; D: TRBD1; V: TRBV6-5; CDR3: CASSYPGTGNTEAFF; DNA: TGTGCCAGCAGTTACCCTGGGACAGGGAACACTGAAGCTTTCTTT
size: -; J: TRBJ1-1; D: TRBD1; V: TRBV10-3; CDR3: CAISVGGTDLNTEAFF; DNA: TGTGCCATCAGTGTAGGGGGGACAGACTTGAACACTGAAGCTTTCTTT
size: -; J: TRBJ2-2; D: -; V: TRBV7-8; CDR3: CASSLAATVTGELFF; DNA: TGTGCCAGCAGCTTAGCGGCAACAGTCACCGGGGAGCTGTTTTTT
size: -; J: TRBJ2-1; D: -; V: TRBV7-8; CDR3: CASSLESNNEQFF; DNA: TGTGCCAGCAGCTTAGAGTCCAACAATGAGCAGTTCTTC
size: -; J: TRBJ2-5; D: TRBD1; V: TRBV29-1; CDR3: CSVEQGVQETQYF; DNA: TGCAGCGTTGAGCAGGGGGTACAAGAGACCCAGTACTTC
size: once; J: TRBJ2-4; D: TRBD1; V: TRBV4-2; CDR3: CASSQLTGTGDIQYF; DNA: TGTGCCAGCAGCCAACTAACCGGGACAGGGGACATTCAGTACTTC
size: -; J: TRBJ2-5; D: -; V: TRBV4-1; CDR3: CASSLRTTGETQYF; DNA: TGCGCCAGCAGCTTACGTACCACTGGGGAGACCCAGTACTTC
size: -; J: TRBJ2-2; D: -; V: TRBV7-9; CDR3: CASSLLLPNTGELFF; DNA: TGTGCCAGCAGCTTATTACTGCCGAACACCGGGGAGCTGTTTTTT
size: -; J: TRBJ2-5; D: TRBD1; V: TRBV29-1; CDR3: CSVHPRGYETQYF; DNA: TGCAGCGTTCACCCCAGGGGGTACGAGACCCAGTACTTC
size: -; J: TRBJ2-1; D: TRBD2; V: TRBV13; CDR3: CASSFLAGGYNEQFF; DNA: TGTGCCAGCAGCTTTTTAGCGGGGGGATACAATGAGCAGTTCTTC
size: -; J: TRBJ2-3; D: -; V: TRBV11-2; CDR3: CASRIGGGVADTQYF; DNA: TGTGCCAGCAGAATAGGAGGGGGGGTCGCAGATACGCAGTATTTT
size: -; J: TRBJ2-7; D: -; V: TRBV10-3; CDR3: CAISDRDGVAYEQYF; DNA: TGTGCCATCAGTGACCGGGATGGGGTCGCCTACGAGCAGTACTTC
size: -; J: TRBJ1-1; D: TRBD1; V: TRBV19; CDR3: CATQSGNRGTFF; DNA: TGTGCCACCCAATCCGGGAACAGGGGGACTTTCTTT
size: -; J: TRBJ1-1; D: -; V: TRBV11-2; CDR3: CASSKIEAFF; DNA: TGTGCCAGCAGCAAAATTGAAGCTTTCTTT
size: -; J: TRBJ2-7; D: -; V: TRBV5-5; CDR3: CASSLFSYEQYF; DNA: TGTGCCAGCAGCTTGTTTTCCTACGAGCAGTACTTC
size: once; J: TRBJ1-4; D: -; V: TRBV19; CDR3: CASSPGSRIDEKLFF; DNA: TGTGCCAGTAGTCCGGGATCTCGAATTGATGAAAAACTGTTTTTT
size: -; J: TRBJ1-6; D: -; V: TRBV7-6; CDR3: CASSMGVPNSPLHF; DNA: TGTGCCAGCAGCATGGGCGTTCCAAATTCACCCCTCCACTTT
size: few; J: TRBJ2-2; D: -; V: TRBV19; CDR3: CASSIAGPGELFF; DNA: TGTGCCAGTAGTATCGCAGGTCCCGGGGAGCTGTTTTTT
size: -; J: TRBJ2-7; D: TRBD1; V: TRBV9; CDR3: CASSATGTGAYEQYF; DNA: TGTGCCAGCAGCGCGACCGGGACAGGGGCCTACGAGCAGTACTTC
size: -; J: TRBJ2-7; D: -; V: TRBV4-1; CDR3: CASSQENGEQYF; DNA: TGCGCCAGCAGCCAAGAGAACGGCGAGCAGTACTTC
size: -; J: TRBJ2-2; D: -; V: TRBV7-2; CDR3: CASSFKDSSGELFF; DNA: TGTGCCAGCAGCTTCAAGGACAGTTCCGGGGAGCTGTTTTTT
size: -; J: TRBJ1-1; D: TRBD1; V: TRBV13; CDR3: CASSFRTGSTEAFF; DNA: TGTGCCAGCAGCTTCAGGACAGGGTCCACTGAAGCTTTCTTT
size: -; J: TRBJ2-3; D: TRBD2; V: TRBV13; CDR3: CASTPSGGGAADTQYF; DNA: TGTGCCAGCACCCCATCTGGCGGGGGGGCGGCAGATACGCAGTATTTT
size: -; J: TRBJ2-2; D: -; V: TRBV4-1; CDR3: CASSPRGLYDTGELFF; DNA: TGCGCCAGCAGCCCCCGGGGGTTGTACGACACCGGGGAGCTGTTTTTT
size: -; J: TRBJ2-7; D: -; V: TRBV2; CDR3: CASSDPWVNEQYF; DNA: TGTGCCAGCAGTGATCCCTGGGTCAACGAGCAGTACTTC
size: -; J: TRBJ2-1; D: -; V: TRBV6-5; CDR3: CASSYGDEQFF; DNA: TGTGCCAGCAGTTACGGCGATGAGCAGTTCTTC
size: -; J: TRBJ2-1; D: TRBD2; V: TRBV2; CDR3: CASRSGGSSYNEQFF; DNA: TGTGCCAGCCGTTCGGGGGGGAGCTCCTACAATGAGCAGTTCTTC
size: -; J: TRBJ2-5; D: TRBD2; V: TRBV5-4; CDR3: CASSASGVPETQYF; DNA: TGTGCCAGCAGCGCTAGCGGGGTTCCGGAGACCCAGTACTTC
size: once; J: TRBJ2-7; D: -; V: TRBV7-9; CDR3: CASSPGISEQYF; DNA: TGTGCCAGCAGCCCTGGAATTTCCGAGCAGTACTTC
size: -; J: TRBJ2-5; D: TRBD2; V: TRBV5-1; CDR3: CASSLGLAGIQETQYF; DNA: TGCGCCAGCAGCTTGGGGCTAGCGGGAATCCAAGAGACCCAGTACTTC
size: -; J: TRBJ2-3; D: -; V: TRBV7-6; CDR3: CASSSLTSTDTQYF; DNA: TGTGCCAGCAGCTCTTTAACTAGCACAGATACGCAGTATTTT
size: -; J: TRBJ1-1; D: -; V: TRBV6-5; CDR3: CASLHRGGYTEAFF; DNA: TGTGCCAGCCTACACCGAGGGGGGTACACTGAAGCTTTCTTT
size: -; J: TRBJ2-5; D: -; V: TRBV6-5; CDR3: CASEGEGETQYF; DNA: TGTGCCAGCGAGGGGGAAGGAGAGACCCAGTACTTC
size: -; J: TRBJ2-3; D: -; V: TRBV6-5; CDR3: CASRPRDTYTDTQYF; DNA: TGTGCCAGCAGACCCCGGGACACCTACACAGATACGCAGTATTTT
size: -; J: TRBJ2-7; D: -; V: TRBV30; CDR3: CAWSPSYEQYF; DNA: TGTGCCTGGAGTCCGTCCTACGAGCAGTACTTC
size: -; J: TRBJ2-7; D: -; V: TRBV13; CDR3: CASSLGRGNEQYF; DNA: TGTGCCAGCAGCTTAGGGAGGGGGAACGAGCAGTACTTC
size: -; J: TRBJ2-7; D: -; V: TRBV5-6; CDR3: CASSLAGVYEQYF; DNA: TGTGCCAGCAGCTTGGCAGGGGTCTACGAGCAGTACTTC
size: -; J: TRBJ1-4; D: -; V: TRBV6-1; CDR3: CASSEARGTANEKLFF; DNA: TGTGCCAGCAGTGAAGCGCGCGGGACGGCTAATGAAAAACTGTTTTTT
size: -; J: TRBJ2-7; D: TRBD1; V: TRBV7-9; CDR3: CASSPPPDRALYEQYF; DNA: TGTGCCAGCAGCCCCCCCCCGGACAGGGCTCTCTACGAGCAGTACTTC
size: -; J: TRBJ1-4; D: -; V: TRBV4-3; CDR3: CASSQESPRASNEKLFF; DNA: TGCGCCAGCAGCCAAGAATCGCCCCGGGCTTCTAATGAAAAACTGTTTTTT
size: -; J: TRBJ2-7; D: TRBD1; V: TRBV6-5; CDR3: CASSYTTGTGYEQYF; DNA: TGTGCCAGCAGTTATACAACCGGGACAGGGTACGAGCAGTACTTC
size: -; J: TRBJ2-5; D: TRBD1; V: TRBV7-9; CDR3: CASSTWTGSETQYF; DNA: TGTGCCAGCAGCACATGGACAGGGTCAGAGACCCAGTACTTC
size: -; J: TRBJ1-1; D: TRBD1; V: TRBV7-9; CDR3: CASSLVEIAGGHPEAFF; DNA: TGTGCCAGCAGCTTAGTCGAAATAGCAGGGGGCCACCCTGAAGCTTTCTTT
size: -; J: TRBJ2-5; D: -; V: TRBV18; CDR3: CASSPSGTRPGEETQYF; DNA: TGTGCCAGCTCACCTTCCGGGACACGGCCTGGTGAGGAGACCCAGTACTTC
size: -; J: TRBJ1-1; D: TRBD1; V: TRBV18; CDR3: CASSPTGLNTEAFF; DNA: TGTGCCAGCTCTCCGACAGGGTTGAACACTGAAGCTTTCTTT